This T cell receptor beta chain originates from a study of shared T cell receptors in the human thymus. The CDR3 has 19 amino acids. The germline V gene encodes CDR1 SGHNT and CDR2 YYREEE (reference sequence). V shed 2 bases and J 3 bases; nucleotides not matched to a gene: 11. Profiled with immunoSEQ multiplex PCR; TCRdb holds only in-frame clones, not every one. The data contain 650,000 to 950,000 clones, 80% to 90% of them singletons. The same specimen was also included in a second study, on human thymus T cells. That report notes: Resections that were taken during corrective heart surgery supplied the thymus tissue. V and J genes seemed to be used with bias in thymic and blood repertoires. Related research reported highly overlapping thymic repertoires among unrelated individuals.

This receptor was identified in a girl less than two years old with a congenital heart defect. V is TRBV5-4 and J is TRBJ2-2, with 12 bases identical to TRBD2. Sequenced input: thymocytes. The chain's CDR3 is CASSFSMASGGEDTGELFF. CDR3 sequence (DNA): TGTGCCAGCAGCTTCTCAATGGCTAGCGGGGGGGAAGACACCGGGGAGCTGTTTTTT.